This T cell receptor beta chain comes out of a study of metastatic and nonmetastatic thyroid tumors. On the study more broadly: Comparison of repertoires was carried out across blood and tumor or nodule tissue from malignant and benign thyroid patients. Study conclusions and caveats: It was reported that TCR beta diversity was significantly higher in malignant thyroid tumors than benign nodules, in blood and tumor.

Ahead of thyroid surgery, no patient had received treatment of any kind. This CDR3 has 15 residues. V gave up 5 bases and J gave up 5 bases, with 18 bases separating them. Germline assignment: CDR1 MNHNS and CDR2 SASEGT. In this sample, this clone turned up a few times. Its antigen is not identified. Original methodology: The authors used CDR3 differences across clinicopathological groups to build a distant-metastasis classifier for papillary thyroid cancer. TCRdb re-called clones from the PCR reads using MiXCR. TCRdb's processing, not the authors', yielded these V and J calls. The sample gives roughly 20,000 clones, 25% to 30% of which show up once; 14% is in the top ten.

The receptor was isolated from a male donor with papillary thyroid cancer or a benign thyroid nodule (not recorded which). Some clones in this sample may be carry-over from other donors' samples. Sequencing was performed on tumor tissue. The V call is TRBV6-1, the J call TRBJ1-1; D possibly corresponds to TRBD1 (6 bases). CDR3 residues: CASSHYWGLGTEAFF. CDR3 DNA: TGTGCCAGCAGTCATTACTGGGGGCTCGGTACTGAAGCTTTCTTT.